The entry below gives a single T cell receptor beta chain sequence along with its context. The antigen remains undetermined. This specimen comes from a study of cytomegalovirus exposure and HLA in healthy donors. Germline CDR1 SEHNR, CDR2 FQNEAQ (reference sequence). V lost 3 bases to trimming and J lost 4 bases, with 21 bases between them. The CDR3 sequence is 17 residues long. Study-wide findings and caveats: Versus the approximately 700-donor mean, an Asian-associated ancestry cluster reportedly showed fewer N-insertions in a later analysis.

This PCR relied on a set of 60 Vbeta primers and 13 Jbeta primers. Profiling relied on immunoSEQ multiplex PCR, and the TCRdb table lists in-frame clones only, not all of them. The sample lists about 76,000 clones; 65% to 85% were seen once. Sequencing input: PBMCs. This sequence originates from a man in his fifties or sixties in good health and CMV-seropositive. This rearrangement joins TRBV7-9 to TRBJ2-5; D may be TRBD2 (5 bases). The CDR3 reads CASSFTAGPIDSETQYF. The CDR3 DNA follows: TGTGCCAGCAGCTTTACCGCGGGTCCAATCGATTCAGAGACCCAGTACTTC.